This T cell receptor beta chain was identified during a study of blood T cells in healthy people across ages. Findings and caveats of the study: Changes in expanded clonotypes were possibly confounded, as the CMV status of donors was unknown. Per million T cells, TCR beta diversity dropped roughly linearly as age increased.

Healthy Caucasian individuals from Russia aged about 6 to 100 served as donors. Primers used in a second PCR of roughly 6 to 12 cycles were a sample-barcoded 5' primer and a J-beta primer mix. TCRdb fed the 5' RACE reads into MiXCR, producing one record per CDR3 protein. The data show around 1,500,000 distinct CDR3 sequences, about 30% seen once. As concerns this clonotype: Its antigen is unknown.

Per the germline V gene, CDR1 is MNHEY and CDR2 is SMNVEV (reference sequence). This CDR3 region has 13 residues. The V and J ends lost 8 bases and 6 bases, in that order; junction bases with no gene match: 5. The chain carries TRBV27 and TRBJ2-1, with 9 bases lining up with TRBD1. This receptor was obtained from a woman younger than 45 in good health. The sample was blood. The CDR3 here is CASGGQGLNEQFF. In nucleotides, the CDR3 is TGTGCCAGCGGGGGACAGGGTCTCAATGAGCAGTTCTTC.